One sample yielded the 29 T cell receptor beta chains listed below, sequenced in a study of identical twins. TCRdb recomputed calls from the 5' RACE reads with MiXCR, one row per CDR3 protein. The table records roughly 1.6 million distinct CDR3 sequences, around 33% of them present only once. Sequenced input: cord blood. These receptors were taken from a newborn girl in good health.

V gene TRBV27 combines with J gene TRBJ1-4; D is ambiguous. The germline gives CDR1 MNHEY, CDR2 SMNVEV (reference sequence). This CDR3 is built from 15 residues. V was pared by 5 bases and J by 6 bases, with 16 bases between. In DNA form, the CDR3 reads TGTGCCAGCAGTACCCGAGGCGGAGTTGATGAAAAACTGTTTTTT. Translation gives CASSTRGGVDEKLFF.

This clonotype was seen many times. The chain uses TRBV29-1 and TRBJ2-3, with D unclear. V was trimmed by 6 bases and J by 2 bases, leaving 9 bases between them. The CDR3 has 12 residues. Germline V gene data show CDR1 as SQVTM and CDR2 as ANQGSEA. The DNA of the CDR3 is TGCAGCGTCCCGGTCGACACAGATACGCAGTATTTT. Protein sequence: CSVPVDTDTQYF.

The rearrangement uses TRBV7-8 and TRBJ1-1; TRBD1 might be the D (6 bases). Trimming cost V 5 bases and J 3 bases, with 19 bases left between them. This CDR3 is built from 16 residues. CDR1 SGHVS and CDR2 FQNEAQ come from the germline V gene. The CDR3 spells CASSPGSWGLDTEAFF. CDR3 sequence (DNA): TGTGCCAGCAGCCCTGGGTCTTGGGGGCTGGACACTGAAGCTTTCTTT.

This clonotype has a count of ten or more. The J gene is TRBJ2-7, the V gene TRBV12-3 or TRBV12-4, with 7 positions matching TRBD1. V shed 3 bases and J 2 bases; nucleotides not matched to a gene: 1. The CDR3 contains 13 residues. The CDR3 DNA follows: TGTGCCAGCAGTTTCGGGACAGCCTACGAGCAGTACTTC. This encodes CASSFGTAYEQYF.

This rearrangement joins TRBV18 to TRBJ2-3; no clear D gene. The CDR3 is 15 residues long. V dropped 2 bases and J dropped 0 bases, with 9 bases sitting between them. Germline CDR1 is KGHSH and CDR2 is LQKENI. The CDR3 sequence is CASSPAQISTDTQYF. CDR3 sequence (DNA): TGTGCCAGCTCACCAGCCCAGATTAGCACAGATACGCAGTATTTT.

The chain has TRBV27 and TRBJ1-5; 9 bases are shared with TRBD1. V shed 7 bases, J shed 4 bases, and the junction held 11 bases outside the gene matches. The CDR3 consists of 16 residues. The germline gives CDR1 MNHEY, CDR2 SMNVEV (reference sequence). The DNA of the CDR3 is TGTGCCAGCAAATGGGGACAGGGAGGCGGAAATCAGCCCCAGCATTTT. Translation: CASKWGQGGGNQPQHF.

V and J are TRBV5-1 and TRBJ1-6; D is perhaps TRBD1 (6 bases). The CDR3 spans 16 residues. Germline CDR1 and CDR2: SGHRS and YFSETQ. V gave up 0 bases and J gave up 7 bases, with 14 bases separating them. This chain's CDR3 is CASSLEPGHWNSPLHF. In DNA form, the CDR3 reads TGCGCCAGCAGCTTGGAACCGGGACACTGGAATTCACCCCTCCACTTT.

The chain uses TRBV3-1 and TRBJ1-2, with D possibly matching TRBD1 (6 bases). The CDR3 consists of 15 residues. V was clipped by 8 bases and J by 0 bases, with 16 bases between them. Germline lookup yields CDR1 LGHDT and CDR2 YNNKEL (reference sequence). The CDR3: CASGIETGSNYGYTF. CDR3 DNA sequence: TGTGCCAGCGGGATTGAGACAGGTTCTAACTATGGCTACACCTTC. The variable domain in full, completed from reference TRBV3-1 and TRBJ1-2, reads DTAVSQTPKYLVTQMGNDKSIKCEQNLGHDTMYWYKQDSKKFLKIMFSYNNKELIINETVPNRFSPKSPDKAHLNLHINSLELGDSAVYFCASGIETGSNYGYTFGSGTRLTVV.

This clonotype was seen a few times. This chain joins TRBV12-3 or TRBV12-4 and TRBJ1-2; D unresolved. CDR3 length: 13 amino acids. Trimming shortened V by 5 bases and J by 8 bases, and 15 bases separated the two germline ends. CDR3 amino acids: CASSQTALRGYTF. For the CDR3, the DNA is TGTGCCAGCAGTCAGACGGCCTTGAGAGGCTACACCTTC.

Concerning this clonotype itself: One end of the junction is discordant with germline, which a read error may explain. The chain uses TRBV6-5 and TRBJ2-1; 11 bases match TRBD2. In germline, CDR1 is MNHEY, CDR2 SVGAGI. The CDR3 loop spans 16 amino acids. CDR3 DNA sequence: TGTGCCCGCAGTCGTATTAGCGGGAGGGCCAACAATGAGCAGTTCTTC. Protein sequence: CARSRISGRANNEQFF.

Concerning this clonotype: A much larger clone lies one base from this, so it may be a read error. The CDR3 DNA follows: TGCGCCTGCAGCCAAGGGGGACTAGCTGTATACGAGCAGTACTTC. Amino acids: CACSQGGLAVYEQYF. The chain couples TRBV4-1 to TRBJ2-1, with 9 bases identical to TRBD2. The J call is uncertain, as TRBJ2-7 better fits the DNA end. CDR1 and CDR2 (germline): MGHRA, YSYEKL. This CDR3 has 15 amino acids.

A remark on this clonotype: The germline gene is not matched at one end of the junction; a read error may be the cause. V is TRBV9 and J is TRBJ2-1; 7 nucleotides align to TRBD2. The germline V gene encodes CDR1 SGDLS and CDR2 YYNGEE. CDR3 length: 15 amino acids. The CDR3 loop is CASSVGGTFGNGQFF. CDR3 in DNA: TGTGCCAGCAGCGTCGGGGGGACTTTCGGAAATGGGCAGTTCTTC.

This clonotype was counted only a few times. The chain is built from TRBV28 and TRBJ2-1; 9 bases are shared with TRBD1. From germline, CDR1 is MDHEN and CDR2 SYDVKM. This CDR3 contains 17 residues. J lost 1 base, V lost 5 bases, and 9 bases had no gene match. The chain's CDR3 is CASSTLRDRVSYNEQFF. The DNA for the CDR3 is TGTGCCAGCAGTACCCTACGGGACAGGGTTTCCTACAATGAGCAGTTCTTC.

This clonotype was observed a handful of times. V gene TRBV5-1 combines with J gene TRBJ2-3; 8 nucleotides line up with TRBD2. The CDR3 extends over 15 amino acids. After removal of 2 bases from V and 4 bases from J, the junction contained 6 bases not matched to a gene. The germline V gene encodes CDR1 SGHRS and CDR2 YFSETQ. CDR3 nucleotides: TGCGCCAGCAGCTTCGGCGGGGGGCCCGCAGATACGCAGTATTTT. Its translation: CASSFGGGPADTQYF. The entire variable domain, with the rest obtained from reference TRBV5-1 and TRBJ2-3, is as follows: KAGVTQTPRYLIKTRGQQVTLSCSPISGHRSVSWYQQTPGQGLQFLFEYFSETQRNKGNFPGRFSGRQFSNSRSEMNVSTLELGDSALYLCASSFGGGPADTQYFGPGTRLTVL.

CDR3 amino acids: CTSSQAVDRAGQPQHF. The CDR3 region has the DNA TGCACCAGCAGCCAAGCTGTGGACAGGGCGGGACAGCCCCAGCATTTT. This chain uses TRBV1 with TRBJ1-5; TRBD1, the table's D call, lacks a check against the DNA. TRBV1 is given as a pseudogene. The CDR3 has 16 residues.

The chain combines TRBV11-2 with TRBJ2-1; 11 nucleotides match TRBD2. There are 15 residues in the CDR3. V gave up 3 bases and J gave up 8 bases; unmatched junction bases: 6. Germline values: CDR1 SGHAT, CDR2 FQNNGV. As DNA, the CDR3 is TGTGCCAGCAGCTTGCATAGCGGGGGGGCATATGAGCAGTTCTTC. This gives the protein CASSLHSGGAYEQFF.

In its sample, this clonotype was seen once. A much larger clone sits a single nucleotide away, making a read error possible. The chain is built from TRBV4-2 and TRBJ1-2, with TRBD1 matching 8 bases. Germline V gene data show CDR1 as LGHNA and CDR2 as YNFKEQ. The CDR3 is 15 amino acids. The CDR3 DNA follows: TGTGCCAGCAACCAAGATCGGACAGGGCGGTATGGCTACACCTTC. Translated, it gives CASNQDRTGRYGYTF.

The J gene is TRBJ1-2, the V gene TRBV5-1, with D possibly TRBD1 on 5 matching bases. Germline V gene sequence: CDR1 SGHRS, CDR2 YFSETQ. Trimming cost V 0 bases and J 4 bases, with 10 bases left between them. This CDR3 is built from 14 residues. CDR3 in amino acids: CASSLDRIGYGYTF. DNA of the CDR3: TGCGCCAGCAGCTTGGACAGGATAGGCTATGGCTACACCTTC.

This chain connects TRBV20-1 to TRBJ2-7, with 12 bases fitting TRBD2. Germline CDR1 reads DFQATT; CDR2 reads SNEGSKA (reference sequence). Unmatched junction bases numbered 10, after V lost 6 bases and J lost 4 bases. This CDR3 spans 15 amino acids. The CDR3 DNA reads TGCAGTGCCCTATCCCCTAGCGGGGGGGAGTACGAGCAGTACTTC. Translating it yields CSALSPSGGEYEQYF.

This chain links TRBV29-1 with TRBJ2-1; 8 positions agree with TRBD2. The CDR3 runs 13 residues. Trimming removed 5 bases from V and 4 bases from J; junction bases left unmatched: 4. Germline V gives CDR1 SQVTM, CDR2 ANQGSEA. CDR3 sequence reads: CSVSGGVYNEQFF. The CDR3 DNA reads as TGCAGCGTTTCGGGGGGGGTATACAATGAGCAGTTCTTC.

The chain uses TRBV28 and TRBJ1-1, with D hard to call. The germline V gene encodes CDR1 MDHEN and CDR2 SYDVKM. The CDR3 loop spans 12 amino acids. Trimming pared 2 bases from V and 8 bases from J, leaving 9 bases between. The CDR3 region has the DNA TGTGCCAGCAGTTTAAAGTTAACGGAAGCTTTCTTT. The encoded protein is CASSLKLTEAFF.

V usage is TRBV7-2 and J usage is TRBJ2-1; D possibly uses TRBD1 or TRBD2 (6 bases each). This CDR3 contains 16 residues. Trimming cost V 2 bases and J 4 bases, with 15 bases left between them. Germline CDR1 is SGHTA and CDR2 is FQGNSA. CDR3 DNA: TGTGCCAGCAGCTTATTGGGCGGGACAAAGTACAATGAGCAGTTCTTC. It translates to CASSLLGGTKYNEQFF. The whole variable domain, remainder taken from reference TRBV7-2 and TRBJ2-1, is GAGVSQSPSNKVTEKGKDVELRCDPISGHTALYWYRQSLGQGLEFLIYFQGNSAPDKSGLPSDRFSAERTGGSVSTLTIQRTQQEDSAVYLCASSLLGGTKYNEQFFGPGTRLTVL.

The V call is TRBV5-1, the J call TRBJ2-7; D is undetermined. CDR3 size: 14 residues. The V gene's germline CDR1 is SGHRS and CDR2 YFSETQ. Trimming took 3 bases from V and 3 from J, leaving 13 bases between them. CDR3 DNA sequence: TGCGCCAGCAGCTCTCGCGGCGCACGCTACGAGCAGTACTTC. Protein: CASSSRGARYEQYF.

CDR3 DNA sequence: TGTGCCAGCAGTGAATGGGTATCAGGGGCCAACGTCCTGACTTTC. Amino acid sequence: CASSEWVSGANVLTF. V and J are TRBV2 and TRBJ2-6; D is unresolved. The germline V gene encodes CDR1 SNHLY and CDR2 FYNNEI. The CDR3 contains 15 residues. With 2 bases removed from V and 4 bases from J, the gap between germline ends came to 9 bases.

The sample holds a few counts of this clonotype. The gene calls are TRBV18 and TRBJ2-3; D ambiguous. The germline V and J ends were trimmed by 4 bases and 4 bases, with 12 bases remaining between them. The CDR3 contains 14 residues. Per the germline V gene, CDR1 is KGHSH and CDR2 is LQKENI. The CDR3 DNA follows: TGTGCCAGCTCACTATTCGCTAGTCCAGATACGCAGTATTTT. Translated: CASSLFASPDTQYF. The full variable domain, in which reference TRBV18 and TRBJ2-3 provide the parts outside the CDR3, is NAGVMQNPRHLVRRRGQEARLRCSPMKGHSHVYWYRQLPEEGLKFMVYLQKENIIDESGMPKERFSAEFPKEGPSILRIQQVVRGDSAAYFCASSLFASPDTQYFGPGTRLTVL.

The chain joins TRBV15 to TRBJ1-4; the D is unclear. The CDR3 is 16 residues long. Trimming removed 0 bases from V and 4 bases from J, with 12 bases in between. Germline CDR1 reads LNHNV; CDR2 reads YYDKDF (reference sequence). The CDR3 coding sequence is TGTGCCACCAGCAGAGATCGAACTGTCGTTAATGAAAAACTGTTTTTT. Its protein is CATSRDRTVVNEKLFF. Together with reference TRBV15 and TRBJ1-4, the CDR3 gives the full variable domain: DAMVIQNPRYQVTQFGKPVTLSCSQTLNHNVMYWYQQKSSQAPKLLFHYYDKDFNNEADTPDNFQSRRPNTSFCFLDIRSPGLGDTAMYLCATSRDRTVVNEKLFFGSGTQLSVL.

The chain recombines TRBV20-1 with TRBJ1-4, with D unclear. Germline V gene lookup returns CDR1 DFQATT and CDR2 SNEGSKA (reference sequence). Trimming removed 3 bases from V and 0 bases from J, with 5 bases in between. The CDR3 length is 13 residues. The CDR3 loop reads CSARTTTNEKLFF. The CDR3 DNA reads TGCAGTGCTAGGACAACAACTAATGAAAAACTGTTTTTT.

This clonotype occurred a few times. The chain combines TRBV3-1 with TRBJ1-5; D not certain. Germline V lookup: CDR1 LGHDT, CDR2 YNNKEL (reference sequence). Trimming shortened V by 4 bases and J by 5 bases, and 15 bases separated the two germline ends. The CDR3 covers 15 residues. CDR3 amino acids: CASSRYGVVDQPQHF. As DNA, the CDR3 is TGTGCCAGCAGCCGATACGGGGTAGTAGATCAGCCCCAGCATTTT.

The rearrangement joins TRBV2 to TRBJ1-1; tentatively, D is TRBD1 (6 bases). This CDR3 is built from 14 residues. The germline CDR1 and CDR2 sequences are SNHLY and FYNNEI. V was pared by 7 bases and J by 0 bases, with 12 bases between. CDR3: CASTPGQMNTEAFF. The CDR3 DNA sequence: TGTGCCAGCACCCCGGGACAAATGAACACTGAAGCTTTCTTT.